A single sample is the source of the 18 T cell receptor beta chains below, sequenced in a study of CD8 T cells in ankylosing spondylitis. MiXCR, applied by TCRdb to the 5' RACE reads, yields one record per CDR3 protein. This sample yields over 110,000 distinct CDR3 sequences, of which 6.5% to 8.5% are seen a single time; 6% to 8% belongs to the top ten. The specimen sequenced was synovial fluid, either unsorted or a sorted T cell fraction (not recorded which). The receptors stem from a male donor with ankylosing spondylitis.

The gene calls are TRBV10-1 and TRBJ1-5, with D possibly being TRBD1 (5 bases). The germline V gene has CDR1 WNHNN and CDR2 SYGVQD (reference sequence). V was pared by 8 bases and J by 2 bases, with 7 bases between. This CDR3 contains 12 residues. The CDR3 nucleotides are TGCGCCAGCGGGGACCGCAATCAGCCCCAGCATTTT. This translates into CASGDRNQPQHF.

V is TRBV27 and J is TRBJ2-1, with TRBD1 as a possible D gene (5 bases). V was shortened by 6 bases and J by 2 bases, with 14 bases between the two germline ends. CDR3 length equals 15 residues. Germline values: CDR1 MNHEY, CDR2 SMNVEV (reference sequence). The CDR3 DNA reads as TGTGCCAGCAGCCCAGGGCTTTGGACCTACAATGAGCAGTTCTTC. It codes for CASSPGLWTYNEQFF.

The rearrangement uses TRBV12-3 or TRBV12-4 and TRBJ2-3, with TRBD2 as a possible D gene (6 bases). The CDR3 extends over 16 amino acids. V was cut by 5 bases and J by 1 base, with 16 bases left in between. As DNA, the CDR3 is TGTGCCAGCAGTCTTTTCGGGGGTGTGGGCACAGATACGCAGTATTTT. Translating it yields CASSLFGGVGTDTQYF.

This clonotype appeared many times. V usage is TRBV7-2 and J usage is TRBJ1-3, with 8 bases that match TRBD1. This CDR3 comprises 14 residues. Germline CDR1 and CDR2: SGHTA and FQGNSA. With V trimmed by 11 bases and J by 0 bases, 6 bases remained unmatched. The CDR3 DNA sequence: TGTGCCTTCGGGACAGGAGGCTCTGGAAACACCATATATTTT. Protein: CAFGTGGSGNTIYF. Supplemented by reference TRBV7-2 and TRBJ1-3, the full variable domain reads GAGVSQSPSNKVTEKGKDVELRCDPISGHTALYWYRQSLGQGLEFLIYFQGNSAPDKSGLPSDRFSAERTGGSVSTLTIQRTQQEDSAVYLCAFGTGGSGNTIYFGEGSWLTVV.

This clonotype came up a few times. The chain joins TRBV18 to TRBJ2-3; D gene unclear. Trimming shortened V by 3 bases and J by 2 bases, and 9 bases separated the two germline ends. Germline loops: CDR1 KGHSH, CDR2 LQKENI. The CDR3 length is 14 residues. The CDR3 sequence is CASSPAQNTDTQYF. The CDR3 bases are TGTGCCAGCTCACCGGCCCAGAACACAGATACGCAGTATTTT.

This clonotype was seen ten or more times. The chain has TRBV7-9 and TRBJ1-3; weak D call: TRBD1 (5 bases). Germline V CDR1 and CDR2: SEHNR, FQNEAQ (reference sequence). The V and J ends lost 4 bases and 4 bases respectively, with 11 bases between them. The CDR3 extends over 14 amino acids. This CDR3 reads CASSSRASGNTIYF. CDR3 sequence (DNA): TGTGCCAGCAGCTCCAGGGCGTCCGGAAACACCATATATTTT.

The gene calls are TRBV20-1 and TRBJ1-1; D call uncertain. Germline-derived CDR1 and CDR2 are DFQATT and SNEGSKA (reference sequence). The CDR3 sequence is 14 residues long. The ends were cut back, 8 bases at V and 4 bases at J, with 20 bases in the middle. CDR3 protein: CSTRSPGRGTEAFF. The CDR3 DNA reads as TGCAGTACCAGATCACCGGGAAGAGGCACTGAAGCTTTCTTT.

This clonotype was detected ten times or more. The CDR3 region has the DNA TGTGCCAGCTCACTCTCAGGAGTCTCCTACAATGAGCAGTTCTTC. This translates into CASSLSGVSYNEQFF. This chain connects TRBV7-2 to TRBJ2-1; no definite D call. CDR3 length: 15 amino acids. Per the germline V gene, CDR1 is SGHTA and CDR2 is FQGNSA. Trimming shortened V by 8 bases and J by 0 bases, and 14 bases separated the two germline ends.

In its sample, this clonotype was seen a few times. The rearrangement uses TRBV2 and TRBJ2-1, with D tentatively TRBD1 (6 bases). Germline loops: CDR1 SNHLY, CDR2 FYNNEI. The CDR3 consists of 12 residues. V lost 7 bases and J 12 bases, leaving 16 bases between the germline ends. The CDR3 loop is CASNPHDRSQFF. CDR3 sequence (DNA): TGTGCCAGCAACCCCCATGACAGGTCGCAGTTCTTC.

This clonotype was recorded at least ten times. V and J are TRBV20-1 and TRBJ2-3; D uncertain. The V end lost 4 bases, the J end lost 4 bases, and 12 bases lay between the germline ends. Germline assignment: CDR1 DFQATT and CDR2 SNEGSKA (reference sequence). The CDR3 is made up of 13 amino acids. The CDR3 DNA reads TGCAGTGCTATCACTGGTTGGGCAGATACGCAGTATTTT. As protein: CSAITGWADTQYF.

Only a few counts were recorded for this clonotype. This sequence joins TRBV20-1 and TRBJ2-5; TRBD2 matches 7 bases. CDR1 and CDR2 from the germline V gene are DFQATT and SNEGSKA (reference sequence). Unmatched junction bases numbered 5, after V lost 0 bases and J lost 1 base. There are 15 residues in the CDR3. CDR3 loop: CSARDLAELQETQYF. CDR3 coding DNA: TGCAGTGCTAGAGATCTAGCGGAGCTCCAAGAGACCCAGTACTTC.

This clonotype was counted a few times. The chain combines TRBV28 with TRBJ1-2, with unresolved D. V dropped 9 bases and J dropped 5 bases, with 16 bases sitting between them. CDR3 length: 13 amino acids. Germline V lookup: CDR1 MDHEN, CDR2 SYDVKM. This CDR3 reads CASLGLKGYGYTF. In nucleotides, the CDR3 is TGTGCCAGTCTAGGGCTAAAGGGATATGGCTACACCTTC.

In this sample, this clonotype turned up many times. The V call is TRBV7-2, the J call TRBJ2-7, with 9 bases aligning to TRBD2. Losses at the gene ends were 2 bases for V and 2 bases for J; bases not matched to a gene: 7. Germline CDR1 SGHTA, CDR2 FQGNSA. This CDR3 is 16 amino acids long. DNA for the CDR3: TGTGCCAGCAGCTTAAGACTAGCGGTGGGGCCCTACGAGCAGTACTTC. It is translated as CASSLRLAVGPYEQYF. The full variable domain, rest sourced from reference TRBV7-2 and TRBJ2-7, is GAGVSQSPSNKVTEKGKDVELRCDPISGHTALYWYRQSLGQGLEFLIYFQGNSAPDKSGLPSDRFSAERTGGSVSTLTIQRTQQEDSAVYLCASSLRLAVGPYEQYFGPGTRLTVT.

This clonotype was observed at least ten times. J is TRBJ1-2 and V is TRBV20-1; possible D gene TRBD1, 6 bases. The V end was cut by 3 bases, the J end by 3 bases, with 11 bases between. The germline V gene encodes CDR1 DFQATT and CDR2 SNEGSKA (reference sequence). The CDR3 has 13 residues. CDR3 loop: CSASVQGHYGYTF. DNA of the CDR3: TGCAGTGCTAGTGTGCAGGGGCACTATGGCTACACCTTC.

In this sample, this clonotype turned up many times. The chain carries TRBV2 and TRBJ2-5; D unresolved. The germline gives CDR1 SNHLY, CDR2 FYNNEI. The ends were cut back, 7 bases at V and 5 bases at J, with 17 bases in the middle. The CDR3 covers 14 residues. The DNA of the CDR3 is TGTGCCAGCACCTCCGGGTTATCGGTGGAGACCCAGTACTTC. Protein product: CASTSGLSVETQYF.

The chain employs TRBV30 and TRBJ1-2; D remains ambiguous. V lost 3 bases and J 8 bases, leaving 13 bases between the germline ends. The length of the CDR3 is 12 residues. Germline CDR1 and CDR2: GTSNPN and SVGIG (reference sequence). CDR3 nucleotides: TGTGCCTGGAGCAGGTTTGCACGCGGCTACACCTTC. It specifies CAWSRFARGYTF.

This clonotype was seen ten or more times. The chain recombines TRBV20-1 with TRBJ1-1; D possibly corresponds to TRBD1 (6 bases). The V gene's germline CDR1 is DFQATT and CDR2 SNEGSKA (reference sequence). Trimming pared 5 bases from V and 11 bases from J, leaving 18 bases between. The CDR3 has 12 amino acids. The CDR3 nucleotides are TGCAGTGCTTCCGTAGGGGGGGCGTCGGCTTTCTTT. Translating it yields CSASVGGASAFF.

The sample holds a few counts of this clonotype. This chain connects TRBV12-3 or TRBV12-4 to TRBJ2-2; D may be TRBD1 (6 bases). The length of the CDR3 is 15 residues. V dropped 3 bases and J dropped 1 base, with 9 bases sitting between them. DNA of the CDR3: TGTGCCAGCAGTTTCTCGACAGGGAACACCGGGGAGCTGTTTTTT. Translated: CASSFSTGNTGELFF.